This TCR beta chain was identified during a study of blood T cell repertoires in COVID-19. The germline CDR1 and CDR2 sequences are SQVTM and ANQGSEA. V trimming: 4 bases; J trimming: 7 bases; junction bases outside the gene matches: 18. This CDR3 has 17 amino acids. The repertoire was sequenced with immunoSEQ multiplex PCR; TCRdb's copy has only in-frame clones and lacks some. This table has over 200,000 clones, roughly 89% appearing once. The source material was PBMCs or T cells enriched from blood (not recorded which). The V gene is TRBV29-1, the J gene TRBJ1-4, with 7 bases lining up with TRBD1. This TCR derives from a man aged 25-45 years who had been exposed to COVID-19. CDR3 sequence (DNA): TGCAGCGTTGGTGGCGGGGCCTCGACAGGGAGTGGTGAAAAACTGTTTTTT. Protein: CSVGGGASTGSGEKLFF. The full variable domain, in which reference TRBV29-1 and TRBJ1-4 provide the parts outside the CDR3, is SAVISQKPSRDICQRGTSLTIQCQVDSQVTMMFWYRQQPGQSLTLIATANQGSEATYESGFVIDKFPISRPNLTFSTLTVSNMSPEDSSIYLCSVGGGASTGSGEKLFFGSGTQLSVL.